The 6 T cell receptor beta chains listed next were all sequenced from one sample in a study of OX40 agonist ivuxolimab in advanced cancers. The table came from immunoSEQ multiplex PCR; TCRdb's copy has only in-frame clones and leaves some out. The sample includes about 82,000 clones, 85% to 90% of them seen just once. Here the sequenced sample was CD4+ or CD8+ T cells sorted from blood, taken in a trial of the OX40 agonist ivuxolimab. All receptors come from an adult with an advanced solid tumor such as melanoma, head and neck, liver or kidney cancer.

The chain carries TRBV13 and TRBJ2-7; TRBD2 matches at 12 bases. V lost 5 bases and J lost 0; bases outside the gene matches: 5. CDR1 and CDR2 from the germline V gene are PRHDT and FYEKMQ (reference sequence). The CDR3 is made up of 16 amino acids. The CDR3 nucleotides read TGTGCCAGCAGCCCCAGACTAGCGGGGGACTCCTACGAGCAGTACTTC. It yields the protein CASSPRLAGDSYEQYF.

This clone was detected once. The chain employs TRBV30 and TRBJ2-6; D might be TRBD1 (6 bases). The V end lost 0 bases, the J end lost 0 bases, and 15 bases lay between the germline ends. There are 18 residues in the CDR3. CDR1 is GTSNPN, CDR2 SVGIG, per germline (reference sequence). In nucleotides, the CDR3 is TGTGCCTGGAGTGTAGGGTGGACCAGGGGCTCTGGGGCCAACGTCCTGACTTTC. Translation: CAWSVGWTRGSGANVLTF.

The rearrangement joins TRBV5-1 to TRBJ2-6; either TRBD1 or TRBD2 may fit D (5 bases each). Germline loops: CDR1 SGHRS, CDR2 YFSETQ. The CDR3 runs 19 residues. The V and J ends lost 0 bases and 4 bases respectively, with 20 bases between them. As DNA, the CDR3 is TGCGCCAGCAGCTTGGCCCCGGGACGGAGCCTCTCCGGGGCCAACGTCCTGACTTTC. It encodes CASSLAPGRSLSGANVLTF.

The chain joins TRBV27 to TRBJ2-2; D may correspond to TRBD1 or TRBD2 (5 bases each). Germline V CDR1 and CDR2: MNHEY, SMNVEV (reference sequence). V gave up 4 bases and J gave up 1 base, with 7 bases separating them. The CDR3 is 14 amino acids. CDR3 bases: TGTGCCAGCAGTTCGGGGCGGAACACCGGGGAGCTGTTTTTT. It specifies CASSSGRNTGELFF.

The chain employs TRBV28 and TRBJ1-5, with D tentatively TRBD1 (6 bases). Germline CDR1 MDHEN, CDR2 SYDVKM. The CDR3 contains 16 residues. The germline V and J ends were trimmed by 2 bases and 4 bases, with 15 bases remaining between them. Here the CDR3 DNA reads TGTGCCAGCAGTTTAGGGGTCCAAAGGGGGAATCAGCCCCAGCATTTT. It codes for CASSLGVQRGNQPQHF.

The V gene is TRBV18, the J gene TRBJ1-3; D is uncertain. Germline lookup yields CDR1 KGHSH and CDR2 LQKENI. The length of the CDR3 is 15 residues. V lost 3 bases and J lost 4, with 13 bases in between. CDR3 region: CASSPSGGSGNTIYF. The CDR3, as DNA: TGTGCCAGCTCACCCTCCGGCGGAAGCGGAAACACCATATATTTT.